These T cell receptor beta chains were read from a single sample in a study of human T cells and chemical hapten exposure. TCRdb redid the calling of the RACE reads with MiXCR, one entry per CDR3 protein. The sample has about 290,000 distinct CDR3 sequences, approximately 7.5% seen once. The sequences come from whole blood, collected in connection with sensitization to the hapten diphenylcyclopropenone (DPC). The receptors originated from a man aged 18-30 years with alopecia areata. Some clones in this sample may be carry-over from other donors' samples. CDR3s include the opening cysteine and the closing phenylalanine or tryptophan. Each record gives: clone size, J gene, D gene, V gene, CDR3 DNA, CDR3 protein. The D gene is left open where the match is weak. Clone size appears in some rows only: once, few, many, or a class for an expanded clone.

>-|TRBJ2-2|-|TRBV5-1
TGCGCCAGCAGCTTGTATACCGAGAACACCGGGGAGCTGTTTTTT
CASSLYTENTGELFF
>-|TRBJ2-5|-|TRBV7-9
TGTGCCAGCAGCTCAATAGGTCGAGAGACCCAGTACTTC
CASSSIGRETQYF
>few|TRBJ2-3|-|TRBV7-2
TGTGCCAGCAGCCCCGGGTCAGGCTCAACGCAGTATTTT
CASSPGSGSTQYF
>-|TRBJ2-3|-|TRBV7-2
TGTGCCAGCAGCTTAGATCGGGGCGACACAGATACGCAGTATTTT
CASSLDRGDTDTQYF
>-|TRBJ2-7|TRBD2|TRBV20-1
TGCAGTGCCGGGACTAGCGGGGGGATATACGAGCAGTACTTC
CSAGTSGGIYEQYF
>many|TRBJ1-5|TRBD1|TRBV3-1
TGTGCCAGCAGCCGGGGAGGGACAGGGCATCAGCCCCAGCATTTT
CASSRGGTGHQPQHF
>many|TRBJ2-3|-|TRBV2
TGTGCCAGCAGTGAAGAAAGCGGTAGAAGCACAGATACGCAGTATTTT
CASSEESGRSTDTQYF
>many|TRBJ2-4|TRBD2|TRBV28
TGTGCCAGCAGTTTATTGACTAGCGGGGAAAACATTCAGTACTTC
CASSLLTSGENIQYF
>-|TRBJ1-4|-|TRBV20-1
TGCAGTGCGGACAGTATCTCAACTAATGAAAAACTGTTTTTT
CSADSISTNEKLFF
>few|TRBJ2-5|-|TRBV12-3/TRBV12-4
TGTGCCAGCAGTTTGGTGCGGGACAGCCAAGAGACCCAGTACTTC
CASSLVRDSQETQYF
>few|TRBJ2-1|TRBD2|TRBV5-1
TGCGCCAGCAGCCCCACTAGCGGGGGGAAAAATGAGCAGTTCTTC
CASSPTSGGKNEQFF
>few|TRBJ2-3|-|TRBV24-1
TGTGCCACCAGCCGGGCAGGGGGCACAGATACGCAGTATTTT
CATSRAGGTDTQYF
>-|TRBJ1-2|-|TRBV28
TGTGCCAGCAGCAACCCTCTCGGACAGAGAAGGTACACCTTC
CASSNPLGQRRYTF
>-|TRBJ2-4|TRBD1|TRBV6-1
TGTGCCAGCAGTAGAGGGACAGGGGTAGCCAAAAACATTCAGTACTTC
CASSRGTGVAKNIQYF
>-|TRBJ1-2|-|TRBV7-9
TGTGCCAGCAGCTCGCGAAACAGCAATAGCGGCTACACCTTC
CASSSRNSNSGYTF
>few|TRBJ2-3|-|TRBV12-3/TRBV12-4
TGTGCCAGCAGTTCCCCGGGGCCCACAGATACGCAGTATTTT
CASSSPGPTDTQYF
>many|TRBJ2-3|-|TRBV7-9
TGTGCCAGCAGCTTAACGCAGAGACGCACAGATACGCAGTATTTT
CASSLTQRRTDTQYF
>many|TRBJ2-5|-|TRBV29-1
TGCAGCGTTGAAAGGGGTCCAAAGACCCAGTACTTC
CSVERGPKTQYF
>few|TRBJ2-2|-|TRBV11-2
TGTGCCAGCAGCTCGTCCGACCCGAACACCGGGGAGCTGTTTTTT
CASSSSDPNTGELFF
>-|TRBJ1-2|-|TRBV18
TGTGCCAGCTCACCGCTCACGGACGGGGGGAACTATGGCTACACCTTC
CASSPLTDGGNYGYTF
>few|TRBJ1-5|-|TRBV12-3/TRBV12-4
TGTGCCAGCACCCAGGGGAGATTAAATCAGCCCCAGCATTTT
CASTQGRLNQPQHF
>-|TRBJ1-5|TRBD1|TRBV19
TGTGCCAGTAGTGCTGACAGGGGGCTAAGTCAGCCCCAGCATTTT
CASSADRGLSQPQHF
>few|TRBJ2-3|-|TRBV5-1
TGCGCCAGCAGCGAGGGATCGAGTACGCAGTATTTT
CASSEGSSTQYF
>-|TRBJ1-5|-|TRBV7-2
TGTGCCAGCAGCTTTTCGACAGGCCTCCTGGGGAATCAGCCCCAGCATTTT
CASSFSTGLLGNQPQHF
>many|TRBJ2-3|-|TRBV7-2
TGTGCCAGCAGCAAAATAGCGTTGACAGATACGCAGTATTTT
CASSKIALTDTQYF
>-|TRBJ2-2|-|TRBV4-1
TGCGCCAGCAGCCAAGAGGCAGGGAGCTTGGAGCTGTTTTTT
CASSQEAGSLELFF
>-|TRBJ2-2|TRBD2|TRBV18
TGTGCCAGCCCATCACCGGGACTATCCACCGGGGAGCTGTTTTTT
CASPSPGLSTGELFF
>few|TRBJ1-5|-|TRBV6-2/TRBV6-3
TGTGCCGGAACGGGGACCCTCGGTCAGCCCCAGCATTTT
CAGTGTLGQPQHF
>-|TRBJ2-1|TRBD1|TRBV7-3
TGTGCCTGCGGCTTTCGCCCCGGGACAGCCAATGAGCAGTTCTTC
CACGFRPGTANEQFF
>-|TRBJ1-2|-|TRBV6-5
TGTGCCAGCAGTTACTCGACTAGGACGGACATACGAGGCTACACCTTC
CASSYSTRTDIRGYTF
>-|TRBJ1-5|-|TRBV24-1
TGTGCCACCAGTGATTTGTCTGGGGACAATCAGCCCCAGCATTTT
CATSDLSGDNQPQHF
>-|TRBJ1-3|-|TRBV4-1
TGCGCCAGCAGCCAGGAAGGATACTCTGGAAACACCATATATTTT
CASSQEGYSGNTIYF
>few|TRBJ1-2|-|TRBV20-1
TGCAGTGCTCCGAAGACACCCCGGCATGGCTACACCTTC
CSAPKTPRHGYTF
>many|TRBJ1-6|-|TRBV9
TGTGCCAGCAGCGTATGGGGGGAGGGATCACCCCTCCACTTT
CASSVWGEGSPLHF
>many|TRBJ2-6|-|TRBV5-1
TGCGCCAGCAGCTTGGACCCAGGACGAAAGACTGGGGCCAACGTCCTGACTTTC
CASSLDPGRKTGANVLTF
>few|TRBJ2-5|-|TRBV29-1
TGCAGCGTTGAAGAGGCTTCGCGGGATGAGACCCAGTACTTC
CSVEEASRDETQYF
>few|TRBJ2-3|TRBD1|TRBV28
TGTGCCACCCGGACAGGGCTTCCAGATACGCAGTATTTT
CATRTGLPDTQYF
>few|TRBJ1-2|-|TRBV11-2
TGTGCCAGCAGCGCGGGACCCGCTGGGGGCTATGGCTACACCTTC
CASSAGPAGGYGYTF
>-|TRBJ2-7|TRBD1|TRBV5-1
TGCGCCAGCAGCCTCAGACAGGGGAGAGGCTACGAGCAGTACTTC
CASSLRQGRGYEQYF
>few|TRBJ2-3|-|TRBV20-1
TGCAGTGCTAGAGATGGACTCGCGCAGTATTTT
CSARDGLAQYF
>few|TRBJ2-1|TRBD1|TRBV11-2
TGTGCCAGCAGCCCCATCCCGGGACAGGGTCATGAGCAGTTCTTC
CASSPIPGQGHEQFF
>many|TRBJ1-1|-|TRBV14
TGTGCCAGCAGCCAATACCCCGGGACCGTCGAGGTCACTGAAGCTTTCTTT
CASSQYPGTVEVTEAFF
>-|TRBJ2-7|-|TRBV28
TGTGCCAGCCTAGGGGACCCGTTGGATTCCTACGAGCAGTACTTC
CASLGDPLDSYEQYF
>-|TRBJ1-5|TRBD1|TRBV28
TGTGCCAGCAGCCAAACCCAAACAGGGGGCGGCAATCAGCCCCAGCATTTT
CASSQTQTGGGNQPQHF
>few|TRBJ1-2|-|TRBV2
TGTGCCAGCAGTGGGGGTACTGGACAGTGGGCAACGACTAACTATGGCTACACCTTC
CASSGGTGQWATTNYGYTF
>many|TRBJ1-2|-|TRBV28
TGTGCCAGCAGCCTAAACAGGGTGCAGGGCTACACCTTC
CASSLNRVQGYTF